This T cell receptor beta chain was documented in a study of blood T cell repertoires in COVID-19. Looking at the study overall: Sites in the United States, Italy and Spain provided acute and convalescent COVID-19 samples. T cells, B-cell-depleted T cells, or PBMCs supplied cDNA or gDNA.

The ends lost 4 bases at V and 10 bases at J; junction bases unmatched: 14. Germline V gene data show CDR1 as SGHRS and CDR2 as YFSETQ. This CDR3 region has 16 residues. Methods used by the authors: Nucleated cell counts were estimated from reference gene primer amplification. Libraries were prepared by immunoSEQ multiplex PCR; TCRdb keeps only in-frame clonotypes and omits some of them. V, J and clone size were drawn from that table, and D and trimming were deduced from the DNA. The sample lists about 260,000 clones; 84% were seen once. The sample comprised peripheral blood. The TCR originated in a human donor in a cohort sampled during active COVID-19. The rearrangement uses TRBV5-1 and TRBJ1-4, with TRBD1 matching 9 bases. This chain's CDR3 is CASSRVQGAAIGKLFF. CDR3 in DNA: TGCGCCAGCAGCCGGGTACAGGGGGCCGCGATTGGAAAACTGTTTTTT.